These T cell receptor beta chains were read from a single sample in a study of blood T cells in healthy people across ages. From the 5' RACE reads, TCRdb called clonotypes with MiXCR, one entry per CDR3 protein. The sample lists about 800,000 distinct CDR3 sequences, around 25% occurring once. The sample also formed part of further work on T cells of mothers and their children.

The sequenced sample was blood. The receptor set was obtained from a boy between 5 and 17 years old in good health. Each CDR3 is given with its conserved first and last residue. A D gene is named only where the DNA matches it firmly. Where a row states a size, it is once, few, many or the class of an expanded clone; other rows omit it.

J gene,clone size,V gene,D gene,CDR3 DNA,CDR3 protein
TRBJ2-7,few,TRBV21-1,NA,TGTGCCAGCAGCAAAGGTCCACTAGCGGGATGGGACGAGCAGTACTTC,CASSKGPLAGWDEQYF
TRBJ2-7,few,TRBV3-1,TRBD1,TGTGCCAGCAGCCTGGGGCCTGGACAGGATTACTACGAGCAGTACTTC,CASSLGPGQDYYEQYF
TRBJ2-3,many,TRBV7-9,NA,TGTGCCAGCAGCTTTGCGGGGCAAGATACGCAGTATTTT,CASSFAGQDTQYF
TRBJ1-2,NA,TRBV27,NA,TGTGCCAGCAGAACATATCAACACGGCTACACCTTC,CASRTYQHGYTF
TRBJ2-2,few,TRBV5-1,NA,TGCGCCAGCAGCTTGGCCGCACAGTCCACCGGGGAGCTGTTTTTT,CASSLAAQSTGELFF
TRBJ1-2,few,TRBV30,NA,TGTGCCTGGGGGACGGAGAACTATGGCTACACCTTC,CAWGTENYGYTF
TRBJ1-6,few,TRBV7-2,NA,TGTGCCAGCAGATATACCGGATCACCCCTCCACTTT,CASRYTGSPLHF
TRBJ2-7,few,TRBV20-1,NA,TGCAGTGCTAGAGATGGTCTATCAGGAACCTGGGAGCAGTACTTC,CSARDGLSGTWEQYF
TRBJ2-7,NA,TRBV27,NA,TGTGCCAGCAGCTGGACGGCCACCTCCTACGAGCAGTACTTC,CASSWTATSYEQYF
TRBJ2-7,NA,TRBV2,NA,TGTGCCAGCAGTGAATTTAGCGTGCAGTACTTC,CASSEFSVQYF
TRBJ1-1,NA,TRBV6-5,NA,TGTGCCAGCAGTTACTCGATGGGGGGAGTACGGACTGAAGCTTTCTTT,CASSYSMGGVRTEAFF
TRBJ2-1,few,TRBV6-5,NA,TGTGCCAGCAGTTACTCTTTTACCCCTTCCTACAATGAGCAGTTCTTC,CASSYSFTPSYNEQFF
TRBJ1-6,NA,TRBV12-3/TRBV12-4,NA,TGTGCCAGCAGTTTAGCAGGGAATTCACCCCTCCACTTT,CASSLAGNSPLHF
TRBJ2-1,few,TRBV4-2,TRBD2,TGTGCCAGCAGCCAAGTGGGGATAGCGGGAGATGTCGGCAATGAGCAGTTCTTC,CASSQVGIAGDVGNEQFF
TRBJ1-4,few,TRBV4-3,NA,TGCGCCAGCAGCCAAGATGGGGGCACTAATGAAAAACTGTTTTTT,CASSQDGGTNEKLFF
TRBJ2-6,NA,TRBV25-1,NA,TGTGCCAGCAGTGACCGGGACGGGAAGTCTGGGGCCAACGTCCTGACTTTC,CASSDRDGKSGANVLTF
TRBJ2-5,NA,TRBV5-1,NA,TGCGCCAGCAGCTTGGGAGGAGGGCCGACAGAGACCCAGTACTTC,CASSLGGGPTETQYF
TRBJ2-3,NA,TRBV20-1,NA,TGCAGTGCTGTAGCCGGGGTGGGCACAGATACGCAGTATTTT,CSAVAGVGTDTQYF
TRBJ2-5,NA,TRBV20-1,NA,TGCAGTGCTAGAGTGTCGACGGGGGTAGTGGGGCAAGAGACCCAGTACTTC,CSARVSTGVVGQETQYF
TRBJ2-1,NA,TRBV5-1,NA,TGCGCCAGCAGCTTGGATGGACCGGGGCAGTTCTTC,CASSLDGPGQFF
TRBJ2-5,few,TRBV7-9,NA,TGTGCCAGCAGCTCTAGCAGGAGCCAAGAGACCCAGTACTTC,CASSSSRSQETQYF
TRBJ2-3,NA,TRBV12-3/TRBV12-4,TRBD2,TGTGCCAGCAGTCCCGACCTTAGCGGGGGGAACACAGATACGCAGTATTTT,CASSPDLSGGNTDTQYF
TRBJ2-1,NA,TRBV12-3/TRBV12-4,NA,TGTGCCAGCAGCCGCTTAGACCAGACAACAATCAATGAGCAGTTCTTC,CASSRLDQTTINEQFF
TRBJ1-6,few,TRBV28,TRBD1,TGTGCCAGCAGTTTCGGACAGGGGGCAAGTTCACCCCTCCACTTT,CASSFGQGASSPLHF
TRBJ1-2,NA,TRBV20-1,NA,TGCAGTGCTACCCTGGGGGCGTGGGCGGGCTATGGCTACACCTTC,CSATLGAWAGYGYTF
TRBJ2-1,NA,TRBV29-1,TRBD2,TGCAGCGTTGGGTACAGACTAGCCCAATACAATGAGCAGTTCTTC,CSVGYRLAQYNEQFF
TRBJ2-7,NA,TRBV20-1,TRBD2,TGCAGGGCAAGACTAGCGGGAGTCCACGAGCAGTACTTC,CRARLAGVHEQYF
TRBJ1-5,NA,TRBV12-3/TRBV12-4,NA,TGTGCCAGCAGGGGATATAGCAATCAGCCCCAGCATTTT,CASRGYSNQPQHF
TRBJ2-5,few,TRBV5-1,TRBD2,TGCGCCAGCAGCTCGCTAGCGGGAGGGGAAGAGACCCAGTACTTC,CASSSLAGGEETQYF
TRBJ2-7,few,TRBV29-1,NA,TGCAGCGTTAAAGGCGTCTACGAGCAGTACTTC,CSVKGVYEQYF
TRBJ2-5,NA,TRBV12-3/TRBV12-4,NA,TGTGCCAGCAGTTTCAACCAGTACCAAGAGACCCAGTACTTC,CASSFNQYQETQYF
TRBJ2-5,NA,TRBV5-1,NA,TGCGCCAGCAGCTTTTTGATACAAGAGACCCAGTACTTC,CASSFLIQETQYF
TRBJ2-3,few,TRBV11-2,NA,TGTGCCAGCTGCCTGTGGAGGGGGGGGACCACAGATACGCAGTATTTT,CASCLWRGGTTDTQYF
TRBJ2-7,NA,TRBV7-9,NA,TGTGCCAGCAGCGCCCTCTCGACCGAGCAGTACTTC,CASSALSTEQYF
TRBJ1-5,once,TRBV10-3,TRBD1,TGTGCCACCGGGAGGGACAGGGAACAGCCCCAGCATTTT,CATGRDREQPQHF
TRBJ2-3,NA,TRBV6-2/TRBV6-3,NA,TGTGCCAGCAGTTACGGATCCGGGGGAGCCACAGATACGCAGTATTTT,CASSYGSGGATDTQYF
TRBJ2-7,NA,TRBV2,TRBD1,TGTGCCAGCAGTGAGGACAGGTCGGGCTACGAGCAGTACTTC,CASSEDRSGYEQYF
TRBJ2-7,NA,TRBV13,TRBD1,TGTGCCAGCAGCAAGGGGGACAGGCCCTACGTGCAGTACTTC,CASSKGDRPYVQYF
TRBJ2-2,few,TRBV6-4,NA,TGTGCCAGCTCCGGGACAATGAACACCGGGGAGCTGTTTTTT,CASSGTMNTGELFF
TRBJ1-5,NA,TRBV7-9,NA,TGTGCCAGCAGCTTAGCGCTGTTCGGGCCCCAGCATTTT,CASSLALFGPQHF
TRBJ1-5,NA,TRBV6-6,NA,TGTGCCAGCAGCCGGGACTATAATCAGCCCCAGCATTTT,CASSRDYNQPQHF
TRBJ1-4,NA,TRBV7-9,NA,TGTGCCAGCAGCACCAGACAGAGAGACCTTGAAAAACTGTTTTTT,CASSTRQRDLEKLFF
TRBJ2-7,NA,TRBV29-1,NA,TGCAGCGTTGAGGTCTCGTTCTACGAGCAGTACTTC,CSVEVSFYEQYF
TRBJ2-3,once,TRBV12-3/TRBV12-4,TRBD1,TGTGCCAGCAGTTTAAGGGGACAGTCACAGCGGGATACGCAGTATTTT,CASSLRGQSQRDTQYF
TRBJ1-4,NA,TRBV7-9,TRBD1,TGTGCCAGCAGCTTAGCAGGGGGCTTCGGTCCTGAAAAACTGTTTTTT,CASSLAGGFGPEKLFF
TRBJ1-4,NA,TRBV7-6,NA,TGTGCCAGCAGCTGCCGGGCCAATGGGGAAAAACTGTTTTTT,CASSCRANGEKLFF
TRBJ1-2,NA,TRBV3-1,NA,TGTGCCAGCAGCACCCTAACAAAGGATGGCTACACCTTC,CASSTLTKDGYTF